This TCR beta chain was captured in a study of blood T cell repertoires in COVID-19. As for the study in general: The United States, Italy and Spain were the sources of the acute and convalescent COVID-19 samples. T cells, B-cell-depleted T cells, or PBMCs provided the cDNA or gDNA that served as material.

The CDR3 sequence is 12 residues long. The V gene lost 7 bases and the J gene lost 0 bases, with 6 bases spanning the gap. As processed by the authors: For nucleated cells, counts were estimated from reference gene primer amplification. Sequenced by immunoSEQ multiplex PCR; TCRdb stores in-frame clones only, minus some. The DNA was the basis for D and trimming; V, J and clone size are from that table. The sample carries 150,000 or so clones, more than 80% recorded once. Sequencing used peripheral blood. The rearrangement links TRBV12-3 or TRBV12-4 to TRBJ1-1; D is unresolved. This TCR was recovered from a human donor in a cohort sampled during active COVID-19. The CDR3 nucleotides are TGTGCCAGCACAGACATGAACACTGAAGCTTTCTTT. Amino acid sequence: CASTDMNTEAFF.